Listed below are T cell receptor beta chains from one sample, sequenced in a study of T-cell reconstitution after alpha-beta-depleted transplantation in children. MiXCR, applied by TCRdb to the PCR reads, yields one record per CDR3 protein. Of about 70,000 distinct CDR3 sequences in the sample, 11% were seen once. Sequenced material: PBMCs, taken before TCRalphabeta/CD19-depleted stem cell transplant. These receptors were taken from a boy aged 5-17 years with acute myeloid leukemia, due to receive a stem cell transplant. CDR3s include the opening cysteine and the closing phenylalanine or tryptophan. A D gene is named only where the DNA matches it firmly. Expanded clones get a size class; other rows say once, few or many, or leave the size out.

abundance	d_gene	v_gene	j_gene	CDR3nt	CDR3aa
many	-	TRBV20-1	TRBJ2-3	TGCAGTGGCAAGCAGCTCCCAGATACGCAGTATTTT	CSGKQLPDTQYF
many	TRBD2	TRBV5-1	TRBJ2-1	TGCGCCAGCAGATATGGACTAGCGGGGGGCCAGGTGAATGAGCAGTTCTTC	CASRYGLAGGQVNEQFF
-	-	TRBV5-1	TRBJ2-1	TGCGCCAGCAGCTTGGTTACAGGGAGCGCCTACAATGAGCAGTTCTTC	CASSLVTGSAYNEQFF
many	TRBD1	TRBV7-2	TRBJ2-3	TGTGCCAGCAGCTTAGCGGGACAGACGAGCACAGATACGCAGTATTTT	CASSLAGQTSTDTQYF
many	-	TRBV5-1	TRBJ1-1	TGCGCCAGCAGCGAGGGGACGGCCAACACTGAAGCTTTCTTT	CASSEGTANTEAFF
-	TRBD2	TRBV6-2/TRBV6-3	TRBJ2-1	TGTGCCAGCAGTAGGACTAGCGGGAGGGGTGAGCAGTTCTTC	CASSRTSGRGEQFF
-	-	TRBV28	TRBJ2-3	TGTGCCAGCAGTTTACAGCGGATGACAGATACGCAGTATTTT	CASSLQRMTDTQYF
-	-	TRBV12-3/TRBV12-4	TRBJ2-1	TGTGCCAGCAGTTTTAGTGGGGGGGCACGATTGAGAGGGGGGGAGCAGTTCTTC	CASSFSGGARLRGGEQFF
-	-	TRBV7-2	TRBJ1-1	TGTGCCAGCAGCTTAATTTCCGGGAGGAGTGAAGCTTTCTTT	CASSLISGRSEAFF
many	TRBD2	TRBV29-1	TRBJ2-1	TGCAGCGTCGGGACTAGCGGGGGGCCCGTCGCTAAGAACAATGAGCAGTTCTTC	CSVGTSGGPVAKNNEQFF
many	-	TRBV6-5	TRBJ1-1	TGTGCCAGCAGTTACAGGGCCAGGGGAGCCCCTGAAGCTTTCTTT	CASSYRARGAPEAFF
many	-	TRBV7-9	TRBJ1-2	TGTGCCAGCACAAACGGGGTCTACTATGGCTACACCTTC	CASTNGVYYGYTF
-	-	TRBV7-9	TRBJ2-7	TGTGCCAGCAGCTTAGCCTCCCCTTCTGCCGAGCAGTACTTC	CASSLASPSAEQYF
many	-	TRBV6-5	TRBJ2-3	TGTGCCAGTCGGGGAATCACAGATACGCAGTATTTT	CASRGITDTQYF
many	TRBD2	TRBV12-3/TRBV12-4	TRBJ2-1	TGTGCCAGCAGCTTAGCGGGAGGGGTTGGGGAGCAGTTCTTC	CASSLAGGVGEQFF
many	-	TRBV15	TRBJ2-1	TGTGCCACCAGCAGAGATCGCCTAGTGGCCAATGAGCAGTTCTTC	CATSRDRLVANEQFF
many	-	TRBV28	TRBJ2-6	TGTGCCAGCAGACCGAAGTCCTGGAACTCTGGGGCCAACGTCCTGACTTTC	CASRPKSWNSGANVLTF
many	-	TRBV5-1	TRBJ1-2	TGCGCCAGCAACGGGCTGGGAAGCTACACCTTC	CASNGLGSYTF
many	-	TRBV12-3/TRBV12-4	TRBJ2-2	TGTGCCAGCAGAATACAGGGCCCCGGGGAGCTGTTTTTT	CASRIQGPGELFF
few	-	TRBV7-9	TRBJ2-1	TGTGCCAGCACTCCGCGGGGGCAGAATGAGCAGTTCTTC	CASTPRGQNEQFF
once	-	TRBV7-8	TRBJ1-5	TGTGCCAGCAGCCGGGACACCGTACAGCCCCAGCATTTT	CASSRDTVQPQHF
many	TRBD2	TRBV5-1	TRBJ2-7	TGCGCCAGCAGCTTAGGACTAGCGGGAGATGAGCAGTACTTC	CASSLGLAGDEQYF
many	-	TRBV4-1	TRBJ1-2	TGCGCCAGCAGCCATAGGTTGACCGAGCACTATGGCTACACCTTC	CASSHRLTEHYGYTF
-	TRBD1	TRBV12-3/TRBV12-4	TRBJ2-1	TGTGCCAGCACCCGACAGGGATCCTACAATGAGCAGTTCTTC	CASTRQGSYNEQFF
many	-	TRBV20-1	TRBJ1-5	TGCAGTGCTAGGGATCCCCTTTTTCAGGGCAATCAGCCCCAGCATTTT	CSARDPLFQGNQPQHF
many	-	TRBV20-1	TRBJ2-1	TGCAGTGCAACCATAGCGGCGGGGATAGATGAGCAGTTCTTC	CSATIAAGIDEQFF
-	TRBD2	TRBV27	TRBJ2-5	TGTGCCAGCAGTCCCTCTAGCGGGGGGCCGGGCAGGACCCAGTACTTC	CASSPSSGGPGRTQYF
many	TRBD2	TRBV20-1	TRBJ2-3	TGCAGTGCTAGCCGGGGGGTGAACCGTGATACGCAGTATTTT	CSASRGVNRDTQYF
many	TRBD1	TRBV5-6	TRBJ1-1	TGTGCCAGCAGCTCAGGACAGGGAGAGGGCACTGAAGCTTTCTTT	CASSSGQGEGTEAFF
many	-	TRBV12-3/TRBV12-4	TRBJ2-3	TGTGCCAGCAGTCCCAGACTTCGGACCCGTGGTAATACGCAGTATTTT	CASSPRLRTRGNTQYF
many	TRBD2	TRBV20-1	TRBJ2-5	TGCAGTGAATCGGGGCGCCCTAGCGGGGGTCAAGAGACCCAGTACTTC	CSESGRPSGGQETQYF
many	-	TRBV20-1	TRBJ2-1	TGCAGTGCCCCGGGCGCCTACAATGAGCAGTTCTTC	CSAPGAYNEQFF
many	TRBD1	TRBV12-5	TRBJ1-1	TGTGCTAGTGGTTTGGGCCGGGACAGAGAAGCTTTCTTT	CASGLGRDREAFF
many	TRBD1	TRBV20-1	TRBJ2-7	TGCAGTGCTCCCCAAGGGGACAGGGGCTCCTACGAGCAGTACTTC	CSAPQGDRGSYEQYF
-	-	TRBV7-1	TRBJ1-1	TGTGCCAGCTCCTCCGAACCTAATCTGAACACTGAAGCTTTCTTT	CASSSEPNLNTEAFF
-	-	TRBV6-2/TRBV6-3	TRBJ1-5	TGTGCCAGCAGTCGGCTGATCAATCAGCCCCAGCATTTT	CASSRLINQPQHF
-	TRBD2	TRBV10-3	TRBJ2-3	TGTGCCATCAGTCCTACCCGGGGGGGCGGTACAGATACGCAGTATTTT	CAISPTRGGGTDTQYF
many	-	TRBV12-3/TRBV12-4	TRBJ2-3	TGTGCCAGCAGTTTCGGTGGGGTCAGCACAGATACGCAGTATTTT	CASSFGGVSTDTQYF
many	-	TRBV11-2	TRBJ1-1	TGTGCCAGCAGCCGTGGCCGGGGGGGAAAGAACACTGAAGCTTTCTTT	CASSRGRGGKNTEAFF
many	-	TRBV12-3/TRBV12-4	TRBJ1-6	TGTGCCAGCAGTTTACACGGAAATTCACCCCTCCACTTT	CASSLHGNSPLHF
-	TRBD2	TRBV11-1	TRBJ2-3	TGTGCCAGCAGCTTAGCCCTAGCGGGGATCCTCACAGATACGCAGTATTTT	CASSLALAGILTDTQYF
many	-	TRBV12-3/TRBV12-4	TRBJ2-6	TGTGCCAGCACAGGAGGGCCAAGGGGGGCCAACGTCCTGACTTTC	CASTGGPRGANVLTF
many	TRBD2	TRBV11-3	TRBJ2-1	TGTGCCAGCAGTCCAGCGGGGGGGACGGGGAATGAGCAGTTCTTC	CASSPAGGTGNEQFF
many	TRBD2	TRBV20-1	TRBJ2-1	TGCAGTGCTAGAAAGGGACTAGCGGACTACAATGAGCAGTTCTTC	CSARKGLADYNEQFF
many	TRBD2	TRBV29-1	TRBJ2-1	TGCAGCGCCGGGCCTAGCGGGAGGACTAACAATGAGCAGTTCTTC	CSAGPSGRTNNEQFF
few	-	TRBV4-3	TRBJ2-7	TGCGCCAGCAGCCACGGCGTCTCCTACGAGCAGTACTTC	CASSHGVSYEQYF
many	TRBD1	TRBV5-6	TRBJ1-5	TGTGCCAGCAGTTTAGGAAGGGGACAGGGCAATCAGCCCCAGCATTTT	CASSLGRGQGNQPQHF
many	-	TRBV20-1	TRBJ2-7	TGCAGTGCTAGACGTGGGACCGCCTACGAGCAGTACTTC	CSARRGTAYEQYF